Listed below are T cell receptor beta chains from one sample, sequenced in a study of post-analysis software for immune sequencing data. TCRdb called the PCR reads again in MiXCR, with one record for every CDR3 protein. The table includes over 300,000 distinct CDR3 sequences, roughly 38% detected once. What was sequenced was blood. Receptors originate from a girl aged 5 to 17 with multiple sclerosis. CDR3s include the opening cysteine and the closing phenylalanine or tryptophan. D genes are given only for firm matches. A clone size is listed for some rows: how often the clone was seen (once, few, many), or a class if it is expanded.

length,size,D,V,J,DNA,CDR3
15,.,TRBD1,TRBV5-1,TRBJ2-3,TGCGCCAGCAGCCCAAACAGGGGACGCACAGATACGCAGTATTTT,CASSPNRGRTDTQYF
14,.,.,TRBV25-1,TRBJ2-7,TGTGCCAGCAGTGAGGACACGAGCTCCTACGAGCAGTACTTC,CASSEDTSSYEQYF
15,.,TRBD2,TRBV7-9,TRBJ2-1,TGTGCCAGCAGCTCCCGGAGCGGGGGGCACAATGAGCAGTTCTTC,CASSSRSGGHNEQFF
16,few,TRBD1,TRBV10-2,TRBJ1-1,TGCGCCAGCAGTTCGGGACAGGGGGCCATGAACACTGAAGCTTTCTTT,CASSSGQGAMNTEAFF
15,.,TRBD1,TRBV24-1,TRBJ2-1,TGTGCCACCAGTGATTCCCGGACAGGGGGCCATGAGCAGTTCTTC,CATSDSRTGGHEQFF
16,.,TRBD2,TRBV7-8,TRBJ2-3,TGTGCCAGCAGCCCACCCTTAGCGGGGGGGCCGGGTACGCAGTATTTT,CASSPPLAGGPGTQYF
18,few,.,TRBV6-1,TRBJ1-5,TGTGCCAGCAGTGGCCATCTCTGGAGGGACGATAGCAATCAGCCCCAGCATTTT,CASSGHLWRDDSNQPQHF
14,.,.,TRBV12-3/TRBV12-4,TRBJ2-3,TGTGCCAGCAGGTTTCGTCTTCGCACAGATACGCAGTATTTT,CASRFRLRTDTQYF
16,few,.,TRBV7-6,TRBJ2-5,TGTGCCAGCAGCTTAGGAGGGGGATATTCCCAAGAGACCCAGTACTTC,CASSLGGGYSQETQYF
15,few,.,TRBV7-2,TRBJ2-5,TGTGCCAGCAGCATATCGAGGGCTGCAGGAGAGACCCAGTACTTC,CASSISRAAGETQYF
17,few,TRBD1,TRBV28,TRBJ2-1,TGTGCCAGCAGTACACCCCGTCCCGGGACAGGGGGCGATGAGCAGTTCTTC,CASSTPRPGTGGDEQFF
14,.,.,TRBV5-1,TRBJ2-1,TGCGCCAGCGGCGCGAACAGGGCCTACAATGAGCAGTTCTTC,CASGANRAYNEQFF
11,.,.,TRBV24-1,TRBJ1-1,TGTGCCACCAGTGGGGGCACTGAAGCTTTCTTT,CATSGGTEAFF
13,.,.,TRBV5-5,TRBJ1-5,TGTGCCAGCAGCTTAGGGGGGGCTCAGCCCCAGCATTTT,CASSLGGAQPQHF
13,.,.,TRBV7-2,TRBJ1-2,TGTGCCGGCAGCTTAACCAACAGCAGGGGCTACACCTTC,CAGSLTNSRGYTF
16,few,.,TRBV7-6,TRBJ1-2,TGTGCCAGCAGCTCGAATTTGGGGGAAAAAGACTATGGCTACACCTTC,CASSSNLGEKDYGYTF
16,.,.,TRBV11-2,TRBJ2-4,TGTGCCAGCAGCCACGTGACAGCACTAGCCAAAAACATTCAGTACTTC,CASSHVTALAKNIQYF
11,few,.,TRBV28,TRBJ1-4,TGTGCCAGCAGTCAGAGAGGAAAACTGTTTTTT,CASSQRGKLFF
16,.,TRBD2,TRBV20-1,TRBJ2-1,TGCAGTGCTAGCCCCCCCTTGATCTGGAGCGGGGAGACCCAGTTCTTC,CSASPPLIWSGETQFF
16,few,TRBD1,TRBV6-2/TRBV6-3,TRBJ1-5,TGTGCCAGCAGTTACGGGGGGACAGCGGGCAATCAGCCCCAGCATTTT,CASSYGGTAGNQPQHF
13,many,TRBD1,TRBV25-1,TRBJ1-2,TGTGCCAGCAGTGTCGGACAGGATTATGGCTACACCTTC,CASSVGQDYGYTF
16,few,.,TRBV4-1,TRBJ1-1,TGCGCCAGCAGCCATAATACCGGGCCTTTGAACACTGAAGCTTTCTTT,CASSHNTGPLNTEAFF
15,.,.,TRBV5-1,TRBJ1-4,TGCGCCAGCAGCTTGGTCGGGGAAATTAATGAAAAACTGTTTTTT,CASSLVGEINEKLFF
14,many,TRBD1,TRBV25-1,TRBJ2-5,TGTGCCAGCAGTCCAAGGACAGGGGTTGAGACCCAGTACTTC,CASSPRTGVETQYF
14,.,.,TRBV27,TRBJ2-7,TGTGCCAGCAGTTTGTGGGCCACCGCGTACGAGCAGTACTTC,CASSLWATAYEQYF
14,.,.,TRBV7-6,TRBJ2-7,TGTGCCAGCAGCCGCCTTGGACAGCCCTACGAGCAGTACTTC,CASSRLGQPYEQYF
15,.,TRBD2,TRBV7-2,TRBJ2-7,TGTGCCAGCAGCCCGCAGCGGGGGACTACGGAAGAGCAGTACTTC,CASSPQRGTTEEQYF
18,few,TRBD2,TRBV11-2,TRBJ2-1,TGTGCCAGCAGCTTAGGACAGCCAGCGGGGGGTCTGTACAATGAGCAGTTCTTC,CASSLGQPAGGLYNEQFF
13,.,TRBD1,TRBV24-1,TRBJ2-3,TGTGCCACCTCTAAGACAGGGGAGGATACGCAGTATTTT,CATSKTGEDTQYF
13,few,TRBD1,TRBV10-3,TRBJ2-7,TGTGCCACCGGGGCCAGGGGGATAGACGAGCAGTACTTC,CATGARGIDEQYF
13,.,.,TRBV7-3,TRBJ2-3,TGTGCCAGCAGCCAACCTGATCTGGATACGCAGTATTTT,CASSQPDLDTQYF
13,.,.,TRBV28,TRBJ2-5,TGTGCCAGCAGTGAGGGACTCCAAGAGACCCAGTACTTC,CASSEGLQETQYF